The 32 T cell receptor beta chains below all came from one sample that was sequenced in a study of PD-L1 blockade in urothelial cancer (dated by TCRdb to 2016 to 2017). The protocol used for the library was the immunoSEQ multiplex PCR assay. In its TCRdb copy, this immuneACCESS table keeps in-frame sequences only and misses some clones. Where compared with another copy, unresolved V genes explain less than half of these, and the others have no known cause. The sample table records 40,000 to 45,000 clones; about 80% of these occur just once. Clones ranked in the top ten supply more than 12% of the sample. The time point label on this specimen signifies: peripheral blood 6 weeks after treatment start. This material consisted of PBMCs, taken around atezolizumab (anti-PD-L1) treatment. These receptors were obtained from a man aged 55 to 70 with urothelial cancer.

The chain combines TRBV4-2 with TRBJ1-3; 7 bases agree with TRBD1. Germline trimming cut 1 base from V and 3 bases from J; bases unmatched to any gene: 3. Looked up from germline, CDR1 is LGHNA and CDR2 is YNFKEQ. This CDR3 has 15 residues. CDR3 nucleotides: TGTGCCAGCAGCCAAGCCCACAGGGGTGGAAACACCATATATTTT. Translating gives CASSQAHRGGNTIYF.

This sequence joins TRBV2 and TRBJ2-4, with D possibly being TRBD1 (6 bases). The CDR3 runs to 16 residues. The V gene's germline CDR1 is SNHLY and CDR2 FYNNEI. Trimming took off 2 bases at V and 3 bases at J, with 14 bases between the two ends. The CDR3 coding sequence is TGTGCCAGCAGTGAACGGAGGACAGTGGGCAAAAACATTCAGTACTTC. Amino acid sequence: CASSERRTVGKNIQYF.

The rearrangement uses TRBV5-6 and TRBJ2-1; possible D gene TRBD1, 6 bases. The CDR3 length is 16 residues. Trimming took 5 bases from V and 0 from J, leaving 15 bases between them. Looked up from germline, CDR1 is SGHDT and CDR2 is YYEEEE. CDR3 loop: CASSEQGRSSYNEQFF. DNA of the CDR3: TGTGCCAGCAGTGAACAGGGTAGGAGCTCCTACAATGAGCAGTTCTTC.

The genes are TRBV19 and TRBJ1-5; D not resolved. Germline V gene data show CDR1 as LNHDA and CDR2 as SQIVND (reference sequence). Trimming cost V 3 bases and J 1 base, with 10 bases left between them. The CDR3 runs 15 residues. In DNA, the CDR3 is TGTGCCAGTAGTATCAGCACGGGAAGCAATCAGCCCCAGCATTTT. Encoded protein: CASSISTGSNQPQHF. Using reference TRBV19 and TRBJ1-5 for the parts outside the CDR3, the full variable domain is DGGITQSPKYLFRKEGQNVTLSCEQNLNHDAMYWYRQDPGQGLRLIYYSQIVNDFQKGDIAEGYSVSREKKESFPLTVTSAQKNPTAFYLCASSISTGSNQPQHFGDGTRLSIL.

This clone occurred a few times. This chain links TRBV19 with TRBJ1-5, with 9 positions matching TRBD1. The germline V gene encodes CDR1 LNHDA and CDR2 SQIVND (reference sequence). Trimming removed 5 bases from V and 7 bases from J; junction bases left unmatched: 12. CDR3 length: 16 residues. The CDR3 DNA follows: TGTGCCAGTAGTCTAAAATGGACAGGGGATGGACAGCCCCAGCATTTT. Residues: CASSLKWTGDGQPQHF.

Here the CDR3 reads CASSADRDSGNTIYF. DNA of the CDR3: TGCGCCAGCAGCGCGGACAGAGACTCTGGAAACACCATATATTTT. The chain joins TRBV5-1 to TRBJ1-3, with a possible D match to TRBD1 (6 bases). CDR1 is SGHRS, CDR2 YFSETQ, per germline. This CDR3 has 15 residues. The ends were cut back, 4 bases at V and 0 bases at J, with 11 bases in the middle.

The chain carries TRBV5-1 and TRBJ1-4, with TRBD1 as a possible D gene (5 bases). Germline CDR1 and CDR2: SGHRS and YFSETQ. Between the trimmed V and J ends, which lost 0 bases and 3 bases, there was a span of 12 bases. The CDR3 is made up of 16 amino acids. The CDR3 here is CASSLDGGEANEKLFF. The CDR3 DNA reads TGCGCCAGCAGCTTGGACGGGGGGGAGGCTAATGAAAAACTGTTTTTT.

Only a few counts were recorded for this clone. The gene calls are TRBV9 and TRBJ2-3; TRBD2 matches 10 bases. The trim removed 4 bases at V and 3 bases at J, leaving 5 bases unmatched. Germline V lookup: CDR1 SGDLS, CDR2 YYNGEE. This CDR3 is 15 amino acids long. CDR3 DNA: TGTGCCAGCAGCTACAGCGGGGGGGCAACAGATACGCAGTATTTT. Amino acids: CASSYSGGATDTQYF. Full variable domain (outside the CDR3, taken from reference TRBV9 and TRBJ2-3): DSGVTQTPKHLITATGQRVTLRCSPRSGDLSVYWYQQSLDQGLQFLIQYYNGEERAKGNILERFSAQQFPDLHSELNLSSLELGDSALYFCASSYSGGATDTQYFGPGTRLTVL.

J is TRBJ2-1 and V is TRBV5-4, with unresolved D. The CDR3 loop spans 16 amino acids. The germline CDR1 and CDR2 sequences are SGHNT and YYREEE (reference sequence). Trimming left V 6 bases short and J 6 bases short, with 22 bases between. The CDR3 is CASTPNRRIAFNEQFF. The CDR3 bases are TGTGCCAGCACGCCAAATCGCCGCATAGCTTTCAATGAGCAGTTCTTC.

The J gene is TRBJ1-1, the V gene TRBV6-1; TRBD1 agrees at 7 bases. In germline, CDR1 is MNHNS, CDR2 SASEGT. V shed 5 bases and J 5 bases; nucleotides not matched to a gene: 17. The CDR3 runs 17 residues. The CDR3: CASSQVAGGLGDTEAFF. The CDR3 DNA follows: TGTGCCAGCAGTCAAGTAGCAGGGGGTTTGGGGGATACTGAAGCTTTCTTT.

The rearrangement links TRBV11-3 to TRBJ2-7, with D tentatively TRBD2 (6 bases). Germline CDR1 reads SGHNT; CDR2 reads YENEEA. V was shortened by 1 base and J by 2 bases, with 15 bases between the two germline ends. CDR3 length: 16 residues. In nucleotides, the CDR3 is TGTGCCAGCAGCTTAGGATTTGGGACTGCGACCTACGAGCAGTACTTC. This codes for CASSLGFGTATYEQYF. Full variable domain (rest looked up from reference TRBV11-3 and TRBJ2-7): EAGVVQSPRYKIIEKKQPVAFWCNPISGHNTLYWYLQNLGQGPELLIRYENEEAVDDSQLPKDRFSAERLKGVDSTLKIQPAELGDSAVYLCASSLGFGTATYEQYFGPGTRLTVT.

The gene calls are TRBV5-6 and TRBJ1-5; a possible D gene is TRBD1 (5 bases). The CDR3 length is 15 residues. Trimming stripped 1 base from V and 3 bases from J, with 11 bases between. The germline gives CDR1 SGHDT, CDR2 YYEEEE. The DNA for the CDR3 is TGTGCCAGCAGCTTGTGGGCAGGGTACAATCAGCCCCAGCATTTT. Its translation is CASSLWAGYNQPQHF.

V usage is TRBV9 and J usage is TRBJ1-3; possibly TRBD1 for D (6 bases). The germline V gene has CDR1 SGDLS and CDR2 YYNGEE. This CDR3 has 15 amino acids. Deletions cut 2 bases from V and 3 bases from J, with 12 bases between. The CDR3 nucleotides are TGTGCCAGCAGCGTGGACGGACAGAATGGAAACACCATATATTTT. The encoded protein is CASSVDGQNGNTIYF.

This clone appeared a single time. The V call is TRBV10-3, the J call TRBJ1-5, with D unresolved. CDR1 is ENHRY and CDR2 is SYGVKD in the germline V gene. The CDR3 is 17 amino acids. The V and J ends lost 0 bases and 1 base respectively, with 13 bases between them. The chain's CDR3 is CAISESIERSSNQPQHF. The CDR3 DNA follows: TGTGCCATCAGTGAGTCAATAGAGAGGTCAAGCAATCAGCCCCAGCATTTT.

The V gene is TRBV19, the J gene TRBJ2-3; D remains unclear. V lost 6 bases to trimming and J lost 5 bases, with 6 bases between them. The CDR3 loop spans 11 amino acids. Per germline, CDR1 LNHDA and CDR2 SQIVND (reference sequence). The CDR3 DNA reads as TGTGCCAGTAGGAGATTAGATACGCAGTATTTT. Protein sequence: CASRRLDTQYF. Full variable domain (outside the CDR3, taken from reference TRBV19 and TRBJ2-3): DGGITQSPKYLFRKEGQNVTLSCEQNLNHDAMYWYRQDPGQGLRLIYYSQIVNDFQKGDIAEGYSVSREKKESFPLTVTSAQKNPTAFYLCASRRLDTQYFGPGTRLTVL.

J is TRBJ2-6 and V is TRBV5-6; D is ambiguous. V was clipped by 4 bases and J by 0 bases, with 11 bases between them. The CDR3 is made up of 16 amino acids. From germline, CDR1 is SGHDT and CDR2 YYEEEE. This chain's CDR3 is CASSPAGSSGANVLTF. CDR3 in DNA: TGTGCCAGCAGCCCCGCCGGGTCCTCTGGGGCCAACGTCCTGACTTTC. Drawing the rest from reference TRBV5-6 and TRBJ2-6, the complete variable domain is DAGVTQSPTHLIKTRGQQVTLRCSPKSGHDTVSWYQQALGQGPQFIFQYYEEEERQRGNFPDRFSGHQFPNYSSELNVNALLLGDSALYLCASSPAGSSGANVLTFGAGSRLTVL.

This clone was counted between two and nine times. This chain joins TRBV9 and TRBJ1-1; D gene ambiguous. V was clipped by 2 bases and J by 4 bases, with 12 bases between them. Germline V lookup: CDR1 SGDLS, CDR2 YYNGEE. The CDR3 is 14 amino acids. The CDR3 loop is CASSVGYSVTEAFF. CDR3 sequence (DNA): TGTGCCAGCAGCGTCGGTTATTCGGTCACTGAAGCTTTCTTT.

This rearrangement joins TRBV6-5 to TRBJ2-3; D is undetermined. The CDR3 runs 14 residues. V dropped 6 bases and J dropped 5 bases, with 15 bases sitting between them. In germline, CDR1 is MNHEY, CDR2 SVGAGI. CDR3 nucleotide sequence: TGTGCCAGCAGCCTCGCCACGGTGGTAGATACGCAGTATTTT. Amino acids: CASSLATVVDTQYF.

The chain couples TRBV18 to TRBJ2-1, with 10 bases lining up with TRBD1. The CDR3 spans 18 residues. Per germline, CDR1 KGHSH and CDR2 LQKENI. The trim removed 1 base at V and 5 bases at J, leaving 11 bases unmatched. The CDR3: CASSPRKSFGTGDNEQFF. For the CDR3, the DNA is TGTGCCAGCTCACCACGTAAATCATTCGGGACAGGGGACAATGAGCAGTTCTTC.

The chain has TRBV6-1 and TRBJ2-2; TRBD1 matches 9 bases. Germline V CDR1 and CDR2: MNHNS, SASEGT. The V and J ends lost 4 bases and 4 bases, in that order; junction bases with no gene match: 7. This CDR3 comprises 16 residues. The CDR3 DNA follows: TGTGCCAGCAGTGCCGGGACAGGGTCGGCCACCGGGGAGCTGTTTTTT. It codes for CASSAGTGSATGELFF.

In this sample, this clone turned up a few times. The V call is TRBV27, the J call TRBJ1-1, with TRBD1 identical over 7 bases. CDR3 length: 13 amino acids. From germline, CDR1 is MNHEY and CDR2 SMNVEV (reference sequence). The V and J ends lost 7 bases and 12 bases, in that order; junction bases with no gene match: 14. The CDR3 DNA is TGTGCCAGCACCGCGACAGGGTCGGTGAAAACTTTCTTT. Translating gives CASTATGSVKTFF.

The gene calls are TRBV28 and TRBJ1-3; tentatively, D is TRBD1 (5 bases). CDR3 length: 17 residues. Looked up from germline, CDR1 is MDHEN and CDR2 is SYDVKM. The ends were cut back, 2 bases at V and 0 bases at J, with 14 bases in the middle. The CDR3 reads CASSLMGLVGSGNTIYF. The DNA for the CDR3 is TGTGCCAGCAGTTTAATGGGGCTCGTTGGCTCTGGAAACACCATATATTTT.

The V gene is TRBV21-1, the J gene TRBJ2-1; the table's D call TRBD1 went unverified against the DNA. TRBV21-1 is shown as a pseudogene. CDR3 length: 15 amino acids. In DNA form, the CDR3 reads TGTGCCAGCAGCAAAGAATCTGGGGCTACAAATGAGCAGTTCTTC. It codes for CASSKESGATNEQFF.

In DNA, the CDR3 is TGTGCCAGCAGTTCCTTGACAGAACCATTAGCCAAAAACATTCAGTACTTC. It translates to CASSSLTEPLAKNIQYF. The chain recombines TRBV28 with TRBJ2-4; D possibly corresponds to TRBD1 (5 bases). Trimming removed 4 bases at V and 0 bases at J, with 16 bases between. The CDR3 runs 17 residues. Germline assignment: CDR1 MDHEN and CDR2 SYDVKM.

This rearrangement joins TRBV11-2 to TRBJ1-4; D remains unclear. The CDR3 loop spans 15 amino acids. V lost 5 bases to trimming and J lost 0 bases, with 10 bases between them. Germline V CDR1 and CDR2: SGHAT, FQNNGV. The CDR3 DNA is TGTGCCAGCAGCGCAAACAGAGCAACTAATGAAAAACTGTTTTTT. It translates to CASSANRATNEKLFF.

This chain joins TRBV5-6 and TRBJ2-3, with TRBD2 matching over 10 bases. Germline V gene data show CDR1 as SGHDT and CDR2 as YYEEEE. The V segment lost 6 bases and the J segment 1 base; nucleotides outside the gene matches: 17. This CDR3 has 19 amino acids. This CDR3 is CASTLSSGGAVFGTDTQYF. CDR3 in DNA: TGTGCCAGCACGCTATCAAGCGGGGGGGCCGTATTTGGCACAGATACGCAGTATTTT.

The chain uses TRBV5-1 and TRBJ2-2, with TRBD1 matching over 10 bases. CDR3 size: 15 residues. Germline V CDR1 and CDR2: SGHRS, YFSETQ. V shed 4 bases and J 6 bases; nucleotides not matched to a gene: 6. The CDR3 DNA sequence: TGCGCCAGCAGCAGTGGACAGGGGGGAGCCGGGGAGCTGTTTTTT. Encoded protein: CASSSGQGGAGELFF.

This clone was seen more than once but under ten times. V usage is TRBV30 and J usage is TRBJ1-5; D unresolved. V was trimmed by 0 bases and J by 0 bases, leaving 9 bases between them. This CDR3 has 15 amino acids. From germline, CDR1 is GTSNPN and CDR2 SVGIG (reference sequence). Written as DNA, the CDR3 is TGTGCCTGGAGTGTACGGGGTATTAGCAATCAGCCCCAGCATTTT. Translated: CAWSVRGISNQPQHF.

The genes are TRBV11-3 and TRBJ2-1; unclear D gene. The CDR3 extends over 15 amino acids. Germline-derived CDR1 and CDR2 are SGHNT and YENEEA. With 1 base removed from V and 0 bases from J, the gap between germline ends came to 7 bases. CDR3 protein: CASSLGPSSYNEQFF. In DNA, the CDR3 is TGTGCCAGCAGCTTAGGGCCAAGCTCCTACAATGAGCAGTTCTTC. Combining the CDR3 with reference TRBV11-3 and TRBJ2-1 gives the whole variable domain EAGVVQSPRYKIIEKKQPVAFWCNPISGHNTLYWYLQNLGQGPELLIRYENEEAVDDSQLPKDRFSAERLKGVDSTLKIQPAELGDSAVYLCASSLGPSSYNEQFFGPGTRLTVL.

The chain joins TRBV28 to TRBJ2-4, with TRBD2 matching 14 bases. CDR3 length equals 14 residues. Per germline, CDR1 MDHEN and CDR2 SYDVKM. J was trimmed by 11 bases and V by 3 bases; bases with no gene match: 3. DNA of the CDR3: TGTGCCAGCAGTTTTCAGGGACTAGCGGGGGTTCAGTACTTC. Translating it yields CASSFQGLAGVQYF.

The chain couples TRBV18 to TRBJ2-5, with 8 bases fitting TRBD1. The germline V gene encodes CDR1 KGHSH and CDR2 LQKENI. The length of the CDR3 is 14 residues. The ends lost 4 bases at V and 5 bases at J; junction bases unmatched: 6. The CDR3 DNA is TGTGCCAGCTCACGACAGGGGAATGAGGAGACCCAGTACTTC. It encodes CASSRQGNEETQYF.

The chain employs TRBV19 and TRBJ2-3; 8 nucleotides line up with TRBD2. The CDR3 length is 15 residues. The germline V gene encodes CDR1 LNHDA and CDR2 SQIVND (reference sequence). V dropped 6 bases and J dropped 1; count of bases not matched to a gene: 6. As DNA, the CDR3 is TGTGCCAGTAGCTCGGGGGGGCTGGGCACAGATACGCAGTATTTT. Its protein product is CASSSGGLGTDTQYF.